This T cell receptor beta chain was identified in a study of CD8+ T cells in alopecia areata. Stated time point: mouse skin 3 weeks after grafting. Overall study findings and caveats: Across lesional scalp, and particularly alopecia totalis/universalis, clonality surpassed that of normal scalp.

RNA extraction was followed by reverse transcription into cDNA, which acted as the sequencing template. Produced via immunoSEQ multiplex PCR; TCRdb's table is partial and in-frame only. The repertoire consists of approximately 2,100 clones, none detected only once. This clone occurred many times. Its cognate antigen is unknown. The gene symbols are mouse symbols. The read comes to an end 3 residues before the CDR3 does, leaving the germline J gene to fill in the end. The trim removed 4 bases at V and 8 bases at J, leaving 3 bases unmatched. CDR1 and CDR2 (germline): NSQYPW, LRSPGD (reference sequence). This CDR3 spans 15 amino acids.

This material consisted of skin, taken at week 3. The TCR sequence derives from a C3H/HeJ mouse with alopecia areata. Strain MHC haplotype: H2-k. The gene calls are TRBV1 and TRBJ1-6; 12 bases match TRBD1. TRBJ1-6 is filed as an ORF, its function uncertain. The part of the CDR3 DNA that was read is TGCACCTGCAGTGGGGGACAGGGGGCGCATTCGCCC. As protein: CTCSGGQGAHSP. The whole CDR3 region reads CTCSGGQGAHSPLYF.